This T cell receptor beta chain was found in a study of shared clonotypes between healthy human individuals. Per the germline V gene, CDR1 is MNHNY and CDR2 is SVGAGI (reference sequence). The CDR3 consists of 13 residues. Losses at the gene ends were 9 bases for V and 2 bases for J; bases not matched to a gene: 7. Profiled with immunoSEQ multiplex PCR; TCRdb holds only in-frame clones, not every one. Among about 660,000 clones listed, 74% were seen once. V usage is TRBV6-6 and J usage is TRBJ2-7; 7 nucleotides agree with TRBD2. The specimen sequenced was memory CD4+ T cells sorted from blood. Stated subset: CD45RA-negative fraction. The receptor was isolated from a woman in her 30s in good health. This CDR3 reads CASLDGGTYEQYF. As DNA, the CDR3 is TGTGCCAGTTTAGACGGGGGGACCTACGAGCAGTACTTC.